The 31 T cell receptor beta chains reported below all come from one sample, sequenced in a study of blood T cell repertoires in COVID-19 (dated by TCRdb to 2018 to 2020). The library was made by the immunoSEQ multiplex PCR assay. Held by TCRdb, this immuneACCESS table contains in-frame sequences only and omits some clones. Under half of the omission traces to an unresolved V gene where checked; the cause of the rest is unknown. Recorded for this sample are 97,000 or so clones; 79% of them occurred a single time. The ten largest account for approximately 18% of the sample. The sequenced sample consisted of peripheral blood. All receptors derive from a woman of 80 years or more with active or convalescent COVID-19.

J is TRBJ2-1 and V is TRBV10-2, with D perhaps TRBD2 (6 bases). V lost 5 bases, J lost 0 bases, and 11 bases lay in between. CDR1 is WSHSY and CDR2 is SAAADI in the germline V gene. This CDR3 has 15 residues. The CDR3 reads CASSLAEPSYNEQFF. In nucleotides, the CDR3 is TGCGCCAGCAGTTTAGCGGAGCCCTCCTACAATGAGCAGTTCTTC.

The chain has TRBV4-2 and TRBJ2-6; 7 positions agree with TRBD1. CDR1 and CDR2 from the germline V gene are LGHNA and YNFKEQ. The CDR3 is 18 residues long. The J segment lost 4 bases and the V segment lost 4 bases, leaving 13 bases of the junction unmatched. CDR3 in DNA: TGTGCCAGCAGCCCTCGTAGCGACAGGGCCCCCGGGGCCAACGTCCTGACTTTC. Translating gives CASSPRSDRAPGANVLTF.

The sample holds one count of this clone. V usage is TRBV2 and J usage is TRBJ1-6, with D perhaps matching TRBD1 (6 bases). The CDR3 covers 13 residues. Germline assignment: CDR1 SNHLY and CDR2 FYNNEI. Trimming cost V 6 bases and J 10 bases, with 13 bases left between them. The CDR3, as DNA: TGTGCCAGCAGCCGTGACAGGTTATCACCCCTCCACTTT. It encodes CASSRDRLSPLHF. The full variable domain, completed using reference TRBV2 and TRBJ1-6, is EPEVTQTPSHQVTQMGQEVILRCVPISNHLYFYWYRQILGQKVEFLVSFYNNEISEKSEIFDDQFSVERPDGSNFTLKIRSTKLEDSAMYFCASSRDRLSPLHFGNGTRLTVT.

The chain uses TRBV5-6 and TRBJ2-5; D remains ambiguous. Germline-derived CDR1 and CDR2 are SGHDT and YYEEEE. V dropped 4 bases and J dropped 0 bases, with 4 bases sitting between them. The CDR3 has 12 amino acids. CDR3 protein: CASSIDQETQYF. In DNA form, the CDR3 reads TGTGCCAGCAGCATAGACCAAGAGACCCAGTACTTC.

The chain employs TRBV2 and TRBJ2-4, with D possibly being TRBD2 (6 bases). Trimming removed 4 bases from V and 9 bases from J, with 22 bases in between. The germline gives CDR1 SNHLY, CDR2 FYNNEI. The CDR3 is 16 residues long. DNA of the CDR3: TGTGCCAGCAGTGGAACTGGTAGCGGCAAGACCGGCATTCAGTACTTC. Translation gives CASSGTGSGKTGIQYF.

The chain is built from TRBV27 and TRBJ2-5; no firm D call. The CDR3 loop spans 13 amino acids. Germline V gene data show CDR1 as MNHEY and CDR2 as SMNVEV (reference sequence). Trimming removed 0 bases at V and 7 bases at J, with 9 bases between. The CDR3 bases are TGTGCCAGCAGTTTATCCCTCGGGTTGACCCAGTACTTC. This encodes CASSLSLGLTQYF.

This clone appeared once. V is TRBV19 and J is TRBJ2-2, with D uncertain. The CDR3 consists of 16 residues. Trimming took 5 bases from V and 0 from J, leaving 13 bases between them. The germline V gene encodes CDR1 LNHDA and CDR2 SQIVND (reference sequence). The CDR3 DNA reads TGTGCCAGTAGTTCGCCAGAGCGTACGAACACCGGGGAGCTGTTTTTT. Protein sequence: CASSSPERTNTGELFF.

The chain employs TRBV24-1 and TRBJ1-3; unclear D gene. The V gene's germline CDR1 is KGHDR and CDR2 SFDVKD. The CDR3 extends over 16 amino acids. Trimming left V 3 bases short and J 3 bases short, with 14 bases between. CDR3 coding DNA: TGTGCCACCAGTGATGGTGGCAGGAGGAATGGAAACACCATATATTTT. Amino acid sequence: CATSDGGRRNGNTIYF.

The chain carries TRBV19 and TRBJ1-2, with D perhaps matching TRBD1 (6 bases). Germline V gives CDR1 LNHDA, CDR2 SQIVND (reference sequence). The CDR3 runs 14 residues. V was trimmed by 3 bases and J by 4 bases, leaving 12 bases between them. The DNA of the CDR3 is TGTGCCAGTAGTATTCAGGGGCTTGTCTATGGCTACACCTTC. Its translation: CASSIQGLVYGYTF.

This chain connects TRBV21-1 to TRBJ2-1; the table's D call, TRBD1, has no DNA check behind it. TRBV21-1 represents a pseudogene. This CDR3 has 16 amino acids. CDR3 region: CASSKGGTGLYNEQFF. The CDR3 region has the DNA TGTGCCAGCAGCAAGGGAGGGACAGGCCTTTACAATGAGCAGTTCTTC.

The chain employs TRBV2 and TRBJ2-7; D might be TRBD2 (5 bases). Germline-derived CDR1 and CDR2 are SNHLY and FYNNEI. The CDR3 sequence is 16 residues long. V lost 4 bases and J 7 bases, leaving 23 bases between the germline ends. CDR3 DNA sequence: TGTGCCAGCAGTGGCCGTGGGATCTCGGCGGGTAGAGAGCAGTACTTC. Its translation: CASSGRGISAGREQYF.

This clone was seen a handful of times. CDR3 sequence reads: CASSGQGYGYTF. CDR3 in DNA: TGCGCCAGCAGCGGGCAGGGATATGGCTACACCTTC. V usage is TRBV4-1 and J usage is TRBJ1-2; D perhaps matches TRBD1 (5 bases). CDR1 and CDR2 from the germline V gene are MGHRA and YSYEKL. The CDR3 covers 12 residues. V was trimmed by 5 bases and J by 5 bases, leaving 9 bases between them.

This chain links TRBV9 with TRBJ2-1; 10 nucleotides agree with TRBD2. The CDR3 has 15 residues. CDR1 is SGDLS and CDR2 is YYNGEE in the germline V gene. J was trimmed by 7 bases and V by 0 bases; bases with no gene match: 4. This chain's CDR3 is CASSVALAGANEQFF. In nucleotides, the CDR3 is TGTGCCAGCAGCGTAGCGCTAGCGGGAGCAAATGAGCAGTTCTTC.

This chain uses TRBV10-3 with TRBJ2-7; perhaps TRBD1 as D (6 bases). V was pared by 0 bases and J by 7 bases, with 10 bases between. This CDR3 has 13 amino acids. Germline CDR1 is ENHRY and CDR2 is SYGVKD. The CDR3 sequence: CAISESGQGEQYF. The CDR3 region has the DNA TGTGCCATCAGTGAGTCGGGACAAGGGGAGCAGTACTTC.

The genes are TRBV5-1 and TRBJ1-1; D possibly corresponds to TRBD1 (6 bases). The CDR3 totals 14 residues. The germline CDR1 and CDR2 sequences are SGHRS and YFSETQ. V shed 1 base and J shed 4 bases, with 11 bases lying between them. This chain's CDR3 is CASSLMRGGTEAFF. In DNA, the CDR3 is TGCGCCAGCAGCTTGATGAGGGGGGGCACTGAAGCTTTCTTT.

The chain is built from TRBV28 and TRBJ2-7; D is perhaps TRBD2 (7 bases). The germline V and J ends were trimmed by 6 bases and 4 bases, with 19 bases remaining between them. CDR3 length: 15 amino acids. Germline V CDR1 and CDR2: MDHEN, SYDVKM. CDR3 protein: CASRKGGAILYEQYF. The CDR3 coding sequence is TGTGCCAGCAGAAAGGGGGGGGCCATTTTGTACGAGCAGTACTTC.

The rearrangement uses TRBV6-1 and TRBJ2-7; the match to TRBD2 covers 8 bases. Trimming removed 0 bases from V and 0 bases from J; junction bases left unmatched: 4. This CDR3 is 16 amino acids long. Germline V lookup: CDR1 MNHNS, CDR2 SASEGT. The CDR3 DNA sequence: TGTGCCAGCAGTGAAGCGAGGACTAGCCTCTCCTACGAGCAGTACTTC. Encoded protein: CASSEARTSLSYEQYF.

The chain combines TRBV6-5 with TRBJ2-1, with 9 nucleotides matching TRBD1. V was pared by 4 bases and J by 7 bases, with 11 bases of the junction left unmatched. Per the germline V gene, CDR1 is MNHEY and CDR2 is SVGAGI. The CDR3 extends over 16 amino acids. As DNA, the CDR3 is TGTGCCAGCAGTTTGGGCCGTGGGACAGGGTTGAATGAGCAGTTCTTC. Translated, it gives CASSLGRGTGLNEQFF.

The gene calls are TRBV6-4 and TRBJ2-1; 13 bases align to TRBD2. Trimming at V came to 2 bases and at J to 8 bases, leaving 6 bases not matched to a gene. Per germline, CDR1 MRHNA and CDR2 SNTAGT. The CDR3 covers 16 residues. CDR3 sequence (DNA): TGTGCCAGCAGTGACCGACTAGCGGGAGGTCTTGATGAGCAGTTCTTC. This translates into CASSDRLAGGLDEQFF.

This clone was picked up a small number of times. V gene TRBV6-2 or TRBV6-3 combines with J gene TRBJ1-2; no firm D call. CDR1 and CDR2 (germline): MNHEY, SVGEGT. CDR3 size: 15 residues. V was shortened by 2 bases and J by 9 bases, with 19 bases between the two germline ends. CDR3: CASSYRLGGESSYTF. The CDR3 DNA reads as TGTGCCAGCAGTTACCGTCTCGGCGGGGAATCGAGCTACACCTTC.

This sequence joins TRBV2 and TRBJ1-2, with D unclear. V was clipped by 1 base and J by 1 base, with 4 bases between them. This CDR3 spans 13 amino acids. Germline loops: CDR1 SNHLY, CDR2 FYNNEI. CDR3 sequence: CASSEDRNYGYTF. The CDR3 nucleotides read TGTGCCAGCAGTGAAGATCGTAACTATGGCTACACCTTC.

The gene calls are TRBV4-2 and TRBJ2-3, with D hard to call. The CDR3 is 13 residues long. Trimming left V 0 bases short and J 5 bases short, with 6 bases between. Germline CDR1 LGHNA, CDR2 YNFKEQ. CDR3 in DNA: TGTGCCAGCAGCCAAGATAACAGAGATACGCAGTATTTT. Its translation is CASSQDNRDTQYF.

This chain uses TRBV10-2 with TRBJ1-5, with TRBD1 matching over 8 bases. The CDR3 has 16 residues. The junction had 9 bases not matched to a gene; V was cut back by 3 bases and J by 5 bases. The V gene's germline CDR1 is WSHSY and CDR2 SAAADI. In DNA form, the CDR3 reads TGCGCCAGCAGTGACTCGTGGACAGGGTTAGATCAGCCCCAGCATTTT. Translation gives CASSDSWTGLDQPQHF.

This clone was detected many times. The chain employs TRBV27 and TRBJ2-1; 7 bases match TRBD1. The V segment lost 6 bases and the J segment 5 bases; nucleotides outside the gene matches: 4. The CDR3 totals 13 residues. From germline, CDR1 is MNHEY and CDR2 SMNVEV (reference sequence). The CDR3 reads CASRSGQNNEQFF. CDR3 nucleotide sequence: TGTGCCAGCAGATCGGGACAGAACAATGAGCAGTTCTTC.

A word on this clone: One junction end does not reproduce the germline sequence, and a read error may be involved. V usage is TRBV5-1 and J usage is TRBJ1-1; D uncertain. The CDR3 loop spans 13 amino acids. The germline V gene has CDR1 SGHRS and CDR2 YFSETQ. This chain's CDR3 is CASSLTGASEAFF. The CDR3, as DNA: TGTGCCAGCAGCTTGACTGGTGCTTCTGAAGCTTTCTTT.

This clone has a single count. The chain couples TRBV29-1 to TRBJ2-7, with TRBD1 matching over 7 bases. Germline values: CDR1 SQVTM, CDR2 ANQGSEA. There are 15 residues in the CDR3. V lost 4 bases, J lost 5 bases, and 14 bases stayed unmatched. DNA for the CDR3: TGCAGCGTTGCCCCCGGGACAGTCGAATCAGACGAGCAGTACTTC. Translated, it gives CSVAPGTVESDEQYF.

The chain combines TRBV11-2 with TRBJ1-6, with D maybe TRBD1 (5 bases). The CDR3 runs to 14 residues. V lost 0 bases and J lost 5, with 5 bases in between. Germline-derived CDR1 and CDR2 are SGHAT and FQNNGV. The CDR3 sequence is CASSLETDNSPLHF. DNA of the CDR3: TGTGCCAGCAGCTTAGAGACAGATAATTCACCCCTCCACTTT. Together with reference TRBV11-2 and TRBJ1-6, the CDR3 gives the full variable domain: EAGVAQSPRYKIIEKRQSVAFWCNPISGHATLYWYQQILGQGPKLLIQFQNNGVVDDSQLPKDRFSAERLKGVDSTLKIQPAKLEDSAVYLCASSLETDNSPLHFGNGTRLTVT.

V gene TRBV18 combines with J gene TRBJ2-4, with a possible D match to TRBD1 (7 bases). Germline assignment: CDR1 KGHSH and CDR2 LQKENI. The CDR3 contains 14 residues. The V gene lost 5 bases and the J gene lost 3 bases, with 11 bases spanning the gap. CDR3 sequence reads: CASSVQGGKNIQYF. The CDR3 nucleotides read TGTGCCAGCTCAGTCCAGGGGGGCAAAAACATTCAGTACTTC.

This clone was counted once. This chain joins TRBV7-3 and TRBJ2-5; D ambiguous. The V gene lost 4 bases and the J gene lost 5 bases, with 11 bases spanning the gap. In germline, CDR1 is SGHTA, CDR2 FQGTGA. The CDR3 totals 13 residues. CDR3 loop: CASSSSQVETQYF. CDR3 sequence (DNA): TGTGCCAGCAGCTCCTCCCAGGTTGAGACCCAGTACTTC.

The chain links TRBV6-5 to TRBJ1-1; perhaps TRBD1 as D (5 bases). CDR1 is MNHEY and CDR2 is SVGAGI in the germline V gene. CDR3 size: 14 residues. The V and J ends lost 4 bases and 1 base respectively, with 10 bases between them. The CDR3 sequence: CASSLTRANTEAFF. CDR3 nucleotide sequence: TGTGCCAGCAGTTTGACCAGGGCGAACACTGAAGCTTTCTTT.

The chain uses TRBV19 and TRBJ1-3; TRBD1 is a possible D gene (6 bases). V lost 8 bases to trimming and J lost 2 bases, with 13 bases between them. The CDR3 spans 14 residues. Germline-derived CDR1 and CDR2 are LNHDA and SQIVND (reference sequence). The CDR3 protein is CASQKGGAGNTIYF. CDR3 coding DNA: TGTGCCAGTCAAAAGGGGGGGGCTGGAAACACCATATATTTT.